In this sample, the clone carrying this T cell receptor beta chain turned up many times. The junction departs from germline at one end; a sequencing error may be responsible. The data originate from a study of neurological immune-mediated disorders. Germline V gene data show CDR1 as LNHNV and CDR2 as YYDKDF (reference sequence). The CDR3 has 12 amino acids. Described time point: longitudinal time-point 2. With 10-nucleotide random UMIs, 5'RACE was used to make the cDNA. TCRdb called the 5' RACE reads again in MiXCR, with one record for every CDR3 protein. Of fewer than 40,000 distinct CDR3 sequences detected, about 13% appear once; the ten largest clones hold 2.3%.

The chain carries TRBV15 and TRBJ1-2; unclear D gene. This sequence was found in a woman aged 40 to 50 in good health. The sequenced sample was PBMCs. The CDR3 DNA is TGTGCCACCAGCCGAGAAAGGTTGAGCTACACCTTC. Amino acid sequence: CATSRERLSYTF.